This T cell receptor (beta chain) was found in a study of blood T cells in healthy people across ages. Study-level points and caveats: Nothing was known about donor CMV status, and this possibly confounded expanded clonotype changes. With age, beta diversity per million T cells declined roughly linearly, significantly by about 40.

A few counts support this clonotype. Its antigen is still unknown. Total RNA, at least 6 micrograms per sample, came from PBMCs. Through a sample-barcoded 5' primer and a J-beta primer mix, a second PCR was run for roughly 6 to 12 cycles. TCRdb itself ran the 5' RACE reads through MiXCR, one entry per CDR3 protein. This sample carries about 750,000 distinct CDR3 sequences, 53% of them seen once, and the ten largest clones take about 42%. The clonotype was recovered from an elderly man in good health. Sequenced sample: blood.

The CDR3 nucleotides are TGTGCCATCAGTGTCGGACTAGCGGCCCAAGAGACCCAGTACTTC. Amino acid sequence: CAISVGLAAQETQYF. The chain is built from TRBV10-3 and TRBJ2-5, with 10 bases aligning to TRBD2. Germline V gene sequence: CDR1 ENHRY, CDR2 SYGVKD. Trimming took 4 bases from V and 1 from J; bases not matched to a gene: 3. The CDR3 consists of 15 residues.